This T cell receptor (beta chain) was documented in a study of T cell responses to AZD1222 COVID-19 vaccine. Study-level findings and limits: A mostly white British donor set with more females was recruited, and clonal diversity was possibly underestimated.

The CDR3 is made up of 14 amino acids. Trimming pared 0 bases from V and 8 bases from J, leaving 12 bases between. Germline V gene sequence: CDR1 MNHNS, CDR2 SASEGT. Assay used: immunoSEQ multiplex PCR; TCRdb lists only in-frame clones, some missing. The table shows approximately 120,000 clones, with 91% occurring only once. Note on this clone: Its antigen is not known.

The chain has TRBV6-1 and TRBJ2-3; D perhaps matches TRBD1 (6 bases). The source is an adult in good health. The material was peripheral blood, obtained on day 0 of AZD1222 vaccination. In nucleotides, the CDR3 is TGTGCCAGCAGTGAAGCATACAGGGTAGCTACGCAGTATTTT. It yields the protein CASSEAYRVATQYF.